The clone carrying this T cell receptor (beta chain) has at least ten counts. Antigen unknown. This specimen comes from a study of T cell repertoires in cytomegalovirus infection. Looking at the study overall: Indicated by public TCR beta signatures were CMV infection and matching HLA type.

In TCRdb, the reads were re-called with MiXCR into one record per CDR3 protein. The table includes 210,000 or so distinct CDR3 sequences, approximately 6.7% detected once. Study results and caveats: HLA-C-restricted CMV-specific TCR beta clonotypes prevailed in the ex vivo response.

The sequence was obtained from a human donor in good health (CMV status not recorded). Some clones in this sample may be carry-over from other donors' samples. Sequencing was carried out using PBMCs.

CDR3 residues: CASSSLGGQRDSGNTIYF. DNA of the CDR3: TGTGCCAGCAGTTCTCTTGGGGGACAGCGAGACTCTGGAAACACCATATATTTT. This chain links TRBV7-9 with TRBJ1-3; 7 bases align to TRBD1. The CDR3 is made up of 18 amino acids. Germline trimming cut 6 bases from V and 0 bases from J; bases unmatched to any gene: 14. Germline V gene lookup returns CDR1 SEHNR and CDR2 FQNEAQ (reference sequence).